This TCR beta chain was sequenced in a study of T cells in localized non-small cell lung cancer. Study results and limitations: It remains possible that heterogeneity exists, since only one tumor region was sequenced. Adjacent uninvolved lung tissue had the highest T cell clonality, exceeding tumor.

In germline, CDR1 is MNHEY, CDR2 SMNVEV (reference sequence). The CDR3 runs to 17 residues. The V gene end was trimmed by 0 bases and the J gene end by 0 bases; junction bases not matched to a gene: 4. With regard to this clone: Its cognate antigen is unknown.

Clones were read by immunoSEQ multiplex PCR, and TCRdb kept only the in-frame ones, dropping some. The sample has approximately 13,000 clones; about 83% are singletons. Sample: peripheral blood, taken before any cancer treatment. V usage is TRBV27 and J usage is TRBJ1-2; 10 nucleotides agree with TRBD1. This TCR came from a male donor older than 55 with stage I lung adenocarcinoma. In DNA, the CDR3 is TGTGCCAGCAGTTTATCTGGACAGGGGGATCCTAACTATGGCTACACCTTC. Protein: CASSLSGQGDPNYGYTF.